This entry is about one T cell receptor (beta chain). This record comes from a study of blood T cell repertoires in COVID-19. Across the study: Researchers got acute and convalescent COVID-19 samples from the United States, Italy and Spain.

As handled by the study authors: The authors estimated nucleated cell counts from reference gene primer amplification. Method: immunoSEQ multiplex PCR; TCRdb's copy keeps in-frame clones and lacks some. The DNA was the basis for D and trimming; V, J and clone size are from that table. Of 43,000 or so clones listed, approximately 90% are singletons. The receptor was derived from a man aged 55-75 years with active COVID-19. The sample comprised peripheral blood.

The CDR3 DNA follows: TGCGCCAGCAGTGGGACAGGGCCGGGTACGCAGTATTTT. The encoded protein is CASSGTGPGTQYF. The chain combines TRBV10-1 with TRBJ2-3; 8 bases agree with TRBD1. The ends lost 4 bases at V and 8 bases at J; junction bases unmatched: 5. Germline V gene lookup returns CDR1 WNHNN and CDR2 SYGVQD (reference sequence). This CDR3 contains 13 residues.